These T cell receptor beta chains were read from a single sample in a study of cytomegalovirus exposure and HLA in healthy donors. Measured with immunoSEQ multiplex PCR; TCRdb has only the in-frame clones, and not every one. The table records approximately 220,000 clones, around four fifths of them present only once. The sequenced sample was PBMCs. Receptor source: a boy between 2 and 10 years old in good health and CMV-seronegative. Both conserved end residues are part of each CDR3. Each record gives: J gene, D gene, V gene, CDR3 protein. D genes are given only for firm matches.

TRBJ1-5,.,TRBV5-8,CASSLVYSQVDQPQHF
TRBJ1-4,.,TRBV7-6,CASSGAQPEKLFF
TRBJ1-2,TRBD1,TRBV7-2,CASSLGDRGGYGYTF
TRBJ1-3,.,TRBV9,CASKRFGDPGNTIYF
TRBJ1-5,.,TRBV6-5,CASSQNQPQHF
TRBJ2-7,.,TRBV5-1,CASSLDSASSYEQYF
TRBJ1-5,.,TRBV29-1,CSVGAGGSNQPQHF
TRBJ2-7,TRBD1,TRBV19,CASSSPDRGGDEQYF
TRBJ1-1,.,TRBV2,CASSQSYRALNTEAFF
TRBJ2-1,.,TRBV2,CASAGDPSYNEQFF
TRBJ2-5,.,TRBV18,CASSPPGRETQYF
TRBJ2-3,TRBD2,TRBV7-9,CASSPGLANSWGTDTQYF
TRBJ2-2,.,TRBV5-1,CASSLNAAGTNTGELFF
TRBJ2-7,TRBD2,TRBV30,CAYSFFGTSFSEQYF
TRBJ2-1,TRBD2,TRBV27,CASRIREGLAGYNEQFF
TRBJ1-1,.,TRBV19,CASSAGQYPAAGTEAFF
TRBJ2-7,TRBD1,TRBV7-2,CASSLGQGVNYEQYF
TRBJ1-3,TRBD1,TRBV5-5,CASRSGQGSGNTIYF
TRBJ1-1,.,TRBV10-3,CAISQAYEGVNTEAFF
TRBJ2-3,.,TRBV6-5,CASRPGATDTQYF
TRBJ2-5,TRBD1,TRBV4-1,CASSQGTAQETQYF
TRBJ1-2,.,TRBV6-6,CALERPTYGYTF
TRBJ1-1,.,TRBV10-1,CASSADLGTEAFF
TRBJ1-4,.,TRBV13,CASSLRGSSTNEKLFF
TRBJ2-7,TRBD1,TRBV2,CASRHTNDRGSEQYF
TRBJ2-1,TRBD2,TRBV19,CASSLDSGNWYNEQFF
TRBJ1-3,TRBD1,TRBV5-1,CASRTEQGPGNTIYF
TRBJ1-4,.,TRBV6-6,CASSTDWATNEKLFF
TRBJ1-4,.,TRBV19,CASSTVEKLFF
TRBJ2-5,TRBD2,TRBV6-4,CASSAAWTSGGLETQYF